The 26 T cell receptor beta chains given below trace back to one sample, sequenced in a study of blood T cells in healthy people across ages. The authors ran a second PCR of 7 to 11 cycles using a sample-barcoded 5' primer and a J-beta primer mix. Each CDR3 protein is one row after TCRdb ran MiXCR on the 5' RACE reads. The sample has 1.4 million to 1.5 million distinct CDR3 sequences, 35% to 45% seen once; the top ten hold 7.9%. The specimen sequenced was blood. The receptors stem from a woman between 18 and 29 years old in good health.

The chain employs TRBV12-3 or TRBV12-4 and TRBJ1-5; D remains unclear. This CDR3 has 13 amino acids. V was shortened by 6 bases and J by 1 base, with 7 bases between the two germline ends. The CDR3 sequence: CASRKHSNQPQHF. In DNA form, the CDR3 reads TGTGCCAGCAGAAAACACAGCAATCAGCCCCAGCATTTT.

This clonotype turned up a few times. The chain links TRBV20-1 to TRBJ1-2, with D perhaps TRBD1 (6 bases). The germline V gene encodes CDR1 DFQATT and CDR2 SNEGSKA (reference sequence). V shed 6 bases and J shed 3 bases, with 17 bases lying between them. This CDR3 spans 14 amino acids. The CDR3 is CSAIQGSTDYGYTF. The DNA for the CDR3 is TGCAGTGCCATACAGGGTTCGACGGACTATGGCTACACCTTC.

This clonotype has a handful of counts. The rearrangement links TRBV4-1 to TRBJ2-5, with a tentative D call TRBD1 (6 bases). The length of the CDR3 is 17 residues. Trimming cost V 2 bases and J 1 base, with 17 bases left between them. Germline V CDR1 and CDR2: MGHRA, YSYEKL. The CDR3 sequence is CASSQFHLRGFQETQYF. The CDR3 bases are TGCGCCAGCAGCCAATTCCACCTCAGGGGTTTCCAAGAGACCCAGTACTTC.

This clonotype occurred once. The chain couples TRBV12-5 to TRBJ1-1; D is possibly TRBD1 (5 bases). This CDR3 spans 13 amino acids. Germline CDR1 and CDR2: LGHNT and FRNRAP. Trimming stripped 5 bases from V and 6 bases from J, with 13 bases between. The CDR3 loop reads CASGRDAGPEAFF. DNA for the CDR3: TGTGCTAGTGGTCGGGACGCGGGGCCTGAAGCTTTCTTT.

The CDR3 DNA reads as TGTGCCAGCAGTGTGGACGTCTACTATGGCTACACCTTC. Its protein product is CASSVDVYYGYTF. J is TRBJ1-2 and V is TRBV2; unclear D gene. Between the trimmed V and J ends, which lost 4 bases and 3 bases, there was a span of 9 bases. The CDR3 is 13 amino acids. Germline CDR1 SNHLY, CDR2 FYNNEI.

In this sample, this clonotype turned up a few times. The chain couples TRBV12-3 or TRBV12-4 to TRBJ1-1; weak D call: TRBD1 (5 bases). V was shortened by 4 bases and J by 8 bases, with 11 bases between the two germline ends. The CDR3 covers 12 residues. CDR3 sequence: CASSSPRDEAFF. The CDR3 DNA reads TGTGCCAGCAGTTCCCCCCGGGACGAAGCTTTCTTT.

This clonotype was observed a few times. The chain combines TRBV6-5 with TRBJ2-1; D possibly corresponds to TRBD2 (5 bases). This CDR3 is built from 16 residues. The germline V gene has CDR1 MNHEY and CDR2 SVGAGI. Trimming removed 5 bases at V and 0 bases at J, with 14 bases between. This CDR3 reads CASSPSAAGSYNEQFF. CDR3 in DNA: TGTGCCAGCAGTCCCTCAGCGGCTGGCTCCTACAATGAGCAGTTCTTC.

V gene TRBV12-3 or TRBV12-4 combines with J gene TRBJ2-7; 12 bases are shared with TRBD2. This CDR3 has 16 residues. The junction had 6 bases not matched to a gene; V was cut back by 2 bases and J by 4 bases. The DNA for the CDR3 is TGTGCCAGCAGTTTACCCTCACTAGCGGGGGGATACGAGCAGTACTTC. Translated: CASSLPSLAGGYEQYF.

V gene TRBV6-6 combines with J gene TRBJ2-1, with 8 bases matching TRBD1. V was clipped by 4 bases and J by 6 bases; unmatched bases: 8. The CDR3 covers 15 residues. Germline V gene lookup returns CDR1 MNHNY and CDR2 SVGAGI (reference sequence). The CDR3 loop is CASSFGQGVINEQFF. The DNA of the CDR3 is TGTGCCAGCAGTTTCGGACAGGGAGTGATCAATGAGCAGTTCTTC.

The chain employs TRBV3-1 and TRBJ1-2; unclear D gene. This CDR3 spans 15 amino acids. Trimming shortened V by 1 base and J by 0 bases, and 9 bases separated the two germline ends. The germline V gene encodes CDR1 LGHDT and CDR2 YNNKEL (reference sequence). The CDR3 protein is CASSQVSSSNYGYTF. DNA of the CDR3: TGTGCCAGCAGCCAAGTGTCCAGCTCTAACTATGGCTACACCTTC.

The gene calls are TRBV10-1 and TRBJ2-3, with D hard to call. V was trimmed by 7 bases and J by 2 bases, leaving 7 bases between them. Germline loops: CDR1 WNHNN, CDR2 SYGVQD (reference sequence). The CDR3 sequence is 12 residues long. CDR3 region: CASTADTDTQYF. In nucleotides, the CDR3 is TGCGCCAGCACTGCCGACACAGATACGCAGTATTTT.

There are a few counts of this clonotype. The chain combines TRBV6-5 with TRBJ2-7; possible D gene TRBD2, 5 bases. V lost 7 bases and J 2 bases, leaving 9 bases between the germline ends. Germline V lookup: CDR1 MNHEY, CDR2 SVGAGI. CDR3 size: 12 residues. The CDR3 region is CASISGAYEQYF. For the CDR3, the DNA is TGTGCCAGCATCAGCGGAGCCTACGAGCAGTACTTC.

The rearrangement joins TRBV29-1 to TRBJ2-5, with 9 bases fitting TRBD1. This CDR3 comprises 12 residues. V was pared by 7 bases and J by 5 bases, with 5 bases of the junction left unmatched. The germline gives CDR1 SQVTM, CDR2 ANQGSEA. CDR3 residues: CSAYRGLETQYF. DNA for the CDR3: TGCAGCGCATACAGGGGGCTTGAGACCCAGTACTTC.

The DNA of the CDR3 is TGTGCCATCGGACAGGGACCTTCTAACTATGGCTACACCTTC. It yields the protein CAIGQGPSNYGYTF. V usage is TRBV15 and J usage is TRBJ1-2; TRBD1 matches at 8 bases. The CDR3 has 14 amino acids. The junction had 7 bases not matched to a gene; V was cut back by 10 bases and J by 0 bases. Germline CDR1 and CDR2: LNHNV and YYDKDF (reference sequence).

The table lists this clonotype with a few counts. The gene calls are TRBV15 and TRBJ1-6; 9 bases match TRBD1. The CDR3 totals 19 residues. Germline lookup yields CDR1 LNHNV and CDR2 YYDKDF (reference sequence). Trimming removed 1 base from V and 10 bases from J; junction bases left unmatched: 17. For the CDR3, the DNA is TGTGCCACCAGCAGAGGAAAGGGGACAGGGAATTTTCTTGGGTCACCCCTCCACTTT. As protein: CATSRGKGTGNFLGSPLHF.

Only a few counts were recorded for this clonotype. The chain recombines TRBV29-1 with TRBJ1-1; possible D gene TRBD1, 6 bases. From germline, CDR1 is SQVTM and CDR2 ANQGSEA. Trimming pared 6 bases from V and 4 bases from J, leaving 21 bases between. This CDR3 has 15 residues. CDR3 protein: CSVDPLLRGATEAFF. CDR3 in DNA: TGCAGCGTCGATCCTCTCCTGAGGGGGGCCACTGAAGCTTTCTTT. Full variable domain (missing parts from reference TRBV29-1 and TRBJ1-1): SAVISQKPSRDICQRGTSLTIQCQVDSQVTMMFWYRQQPGQSLTLIATANQGSEATYESGFVIDKFPISRPNLTFSTLTVSNMSPEDSSIYLCSVDPLLRGATEAFFGQGTRLTVV.

In regard to this clonotype: One end of the junction fails to match germline, which may point to a read error. This chain joins TRBV5-1 and TRBJ1-4; perhaps TRBD1 as D (6 bases). The CDR3 covers 15 residues. The germline gives CDR1 SGHRS, CDR2 YFSETQ. CDR3 sequence (DNA): TGCGCCAGCACCTTGGGACATTCAACTAATGAAAAACTGTTTTTT. Translating gives CASTLGHSTNEKLFF.

The chain recombines TRBV6-1 with TRBJ2-1; tentative D call: TRBD2 (7 bases). Germline CDR1 MNHNS, CDR2 SASEGT. Trimming took 3 bases from V and 8 from J, leaving 14 bases between them. The CDR3 length is 14 residues. DNA of the CDR3: TGTGCCAGCAGTGAGGTCGGGGGGCGAGATGAGCAGTTCTTC. Amino acid sequence: CASSEVGGRDEQFF.

This clonotype was counted only a few times. CDR3 in DNA: TGCAGTGCCTCCTCGACGGGGGGGACCCAAGAGACCCAGTACTTC. Translated: CSASSTGGTQETQYF. This chain uses TRBV20-1 with TRBJ2-5; 8 nucleotides line up with TRBD2. The CDR3 runs 15 residues. Looked up from germline, CDR1 is DFQATT and CDR2 is SNEGSKA (reference sequence). V lost 6 bases to trimming and J lost 1 base; unmatched junction nucleotides: 10.

A word on this clonotype: Its ends do not fully match the called genes, so a read error is possible. The chain recombines TRBV11-1 with TRBJ2-7; weak D call: TRBD2 (6 bases). The germline V gene has CDR1 SGHAT and CDR2 FQDESV (reference sequence). The CDR3 is made up of 15 amino acids. CDR3 sequence (DNA): TGTGCCAGCAGCCCCCCCGGGACTTCCTCCGACGAGCAGTACTTC. Translation gives CASSPPGTSSDEQYF.

This clonotype was counted a few times. The J gene is TRBJ1-2, the V gene TRBV6-6; D remains unclear. The CDR3 runs 11 residues. Germline CDR1 is MNHNY and CDR2 is SVGAGI (reference sequence). The ends were cut back, 7 bases at V and 10 bases at J, with 13 bases in the middle. The CDR3 region has the DNA TGTGCCAGCAAAGAAGCGGGTCACTACACCTTC. Protein sequence: CASKEAGHYTF.

The chain combines TRBV2 with TRBJ2-1; D may correspond to TRBD1 or TRBD2 (5 bases each). This CDR3 comprises 17 residues. V lost 4 bases and J 1 base, leaving 17 bases between the germline ends. The V gene's germline CDR1 is SNHLY and CDR2 FYNNEI. In DNA, the CDR3 is TGTGCCAGCAGTGCTCGGGACCCAACGGGGTCCTACAATGAGCAGTTCTTC. It translates to CASSARDPTGSYNEQFF.

The rearrangement uses TRBV6-5 and TRBJ1-1, with D perhaps matching TRBD1 (5 bases). The germline V gene has CDR1 MNHEY and CDR2 SVGAGI. Trimming stripped 5 bases from V and 6 bases from J, with 16 bases between. The CDR3 consists of 14 residues. The chain's CDR3 is CASSGSSGSPEAFF. The CDR3 coding sequence is TGTGCCAGCAGTGGTTCTTCAGGGAGCCCTGAAGCTTTCTTT.

This clonotype was counted only a few times. DNA of the CDR3: TGTGCCAGCAGTTCCAGACTAGCGGGAGAGGGAGATGAGCAGTTCTTC. Translated, it gives CASSSRLAGEGDEQFF. The gene calls are TRBV7-6 and TRBJ2-1; 12 positions match TRBD2. Germline V gene data show CDR1 as SGHVS and CDR2 as FNYEAQ. This CDR3 region has 16 residues. Trimming at V came to 6 bases and at J to 8 bases, leaving 11 bases not matched to a gene.

The chain is built from TRBV27 and TRBJ2-5; the D gene is possibly TRBD1 (5 bases). The DNA end favors TRBJ2-7, so the J call may be wrong. Looked up from germline, CDR1 is MNHEY and CDR2 is SMNVEV (reference sequence). CDR3 length: 16 amino acids. The CDR3 DNA is TGTGCCAGCAGTGGCATAGGGGCCGGGTCCGCCTACGAGCAGTACTTC. This codes for CASSGIGAGSAYEQYF.

This rearrangement joins TRBV20-1 to TRBJ2-3; 7 bases align to TRBD2. Germline CDR1 is DFQATT and CDR2 is SNEGSKA (reference sequence). The CDR3 is 16 residues long. V shed 0 bases and J 11 bases; nucleotides not matched to a gene: 17. The CDR3 reads CSARDLAGEGMRGQYF. The CDR3 nucleotides are TGCAGTGCTAGAGATTTAGCGGGCGAGGGGATGCGGGGGCAGTATTTT.